These T cell receptor beta chains were read from a single sample in a study of CD8+ T cells in alopecia areata. Some clones are missing from TCRdb's copy, which holds only in-frame ones; the method was immunoSEQ multiplex PCR. Of 150,000 or so clones in the sample, about three fifths were seen once. The sample was CD4+ T cells sorted from blood, taken at approximately week 56, from a patient treated with tofacitinib. The receptors were sampled from a human donor with alopecia areata. Each CDR3 is given with its conserved first and last residue. A D gene is named only where the DNA matches it firmly. Only part of the rows carry a size: once, few, many, or a class if the clone is expanded.

TRBD1	TRBV6-1	few	TRBJ2-1	CASSLDRVNEQFF	TGTGCCAGCAGTTTGGACAGGGTCAATGAGCAGTTCTTC
TRBD2	TRBV14	-	TRBJ2-1	CASSQDPRGLAHYEQFF	TGTGCCAGCAGCCAAGATCCTAGGGGACTAGCACACTATGAGCAGTTCTTC
-	TRBV29-1	-	TRBJ1-2	CSVAVRAYGYTF	TGCAGCGTTGCCGTCCGCGCCTATGGCTACACCTTC
-	TRBV4-1	few	TRBJ1-4	CASSPYSNEKLFF	TGCGCCAGCAGCCCATACTCTAATGAAAAACTGTTTTTT
-	TRBV6-5	-	TRBJ1-2	CASSSSGRLNGYTF	TGTGCCAGCAGTTCCTCGGGACGTCTTAATGGCTACACCTTC
-	TRBV23-1	few	TRBJ2-5	CASSQFSTTAQETQYF	TGCGCCAGCAGTCAATTCAGTACGACAGCACAAGAGACCCAGTACTTC
-	TRBV5-1	many	TRBJ1-6	CASSSLQGGGSPLHF	TGCGCCAGCAGCTCCCTCCAAGGAGGGGGTTCACCCCTCCACTTT
-	TRBV5-1	-	TRBJ2-7	CASNTGTSYEQYF	TGCGCCAGCAATACCGGGACAAGCTACGAGCAGTACTTC
-	TRBV6-5	-	TRBJ1-1	CASSYTLGQSNTEAFF	TGTGCCAGCAGTTACACCCTTGGACAGTCCAACACTGAAGCTTTCTTT
-	TRBV29-1	few	TRBJ1-4	CSVRAANEKLFF	TGCAGCGTTCGGGCGGCCAATGAAAAACTGTTTTTT
-	TRBV5-1	-	TRBJ2-2	CASSSNTGELFF	TGCGCCAGCAGCTCAAACACCGGGGAGCTGTTTTTT
TRBD2	TRBV19	-	TRBJ2-6	CASSRGEGANVLTF	TGTGCCAGTTCTCGGGGGGAAGGGGCCAACGTCCTGACTTTC
-	TRBV2	few	TRBJ1-1	CASRADGEAFF	TGTGCCAGCAGAGCCGACGGTGAAGCTTTCTTT
-	TRBV18	once	TRBJ1-1	CASSPQWRAANTEAFF	TGTGCCAGCTCACCACAATGGCGTGCGGCGAACACTGAAGCTTTCTTT
-	TRBV29-1	-	TRBJ1-2	CSVDSIDGYTF	TGCAGCGTTGACAGTATTGATGGCTACACCTTC
-	TRBV2	-	TRBJ2-5	CASSGQRQVVETQYF	TGTGCCAGCAGTGGACAAAGACAGGTCGTCGAGACCCAGTACTTC
-	TRBV6-5	-	TRBJ1-1	CASSYAQHTEAFF	TGTGCCAGCAGTTACGCACAGCACACTGAAGCTTTCTTT
-	TRBV7-9	few	TRBJ2-3	CASSPLIGSTDTQYF	TGTGCCAGCAGCCCACTGATTGGGAGCACAGATACGCAGTATTTT
TRBD1	TRBV29-1	-	TRBJ2-7	CSVVGQGYEQYF	TGCAGCGTCGTGGGACAGGGATACGAGCAGTACTTC
-	TRBV12-5	once	TRBJ1-5	CASGLLTAGTNQPQHF	TGTGCTAGTGGTTTGTTGACAGCGGGGACCAATCAGCCCCAGCATTTT
TRBD1	TRBV29-1	-	TRBJ1-6	CSVAGTGGSPLHF	TGCAGCGTTGCCGGGACAGGAGGTTCACCCCTCCACTTT
-	TRBV5-6	once	TRBJ2-1	CASSLEYEQFF	TGTGCCAGCAGCTTGGAATATGAGCAGTTCTTC
TRBD1	TRBV29-1	-	TRBJ2-1	CSGRQGVIRYNEQFF	TGCAGCGGCCGACAGGGGGTTATTAGGTACAATGAGCAGTTCTTC
TRBD1	TRBV27	few	TRBJ2-4	CASSPILTGGSLYF	TGTGCCAGCAGCCCTATCCTGACAGGGGGGAGTCTGTACTTC
-	TRBV7-9	few	TRBJ1-6	CASSLALTGENSPLHF	TGTGCCAGCAGCTTAGCGCTAACAGGAGAGAATTCACCCCTCCACTTT
TRBD1	TRBV10-3	-	TRBJ2-7	CAISPHNIGQGKGEQYF	TGTGCCATCAGTCCCCACAACATCGGACAGGGTAAAGGCGAGCAGTACTTC
TRBD1	TRBV6-5	-	TRBJ2-5	CASSSGQGAQETQYF	TGTGCCAGCAGTTCGGGACAGGGGGCTCAAGAGACCCAGTACTTC
-	TRBV2	-	TRBJ1-5	CASSDLGQPQHF	TGTGCCAGCAGTGATTTGGGTCAGCCCCAGCATTTT
-	TRBV30	-	TRBJ2-1	CAWTSNSYNEQFF	TGTGCCTGGACGTCGAACTCCTACAATGAGCAGTTCTTC
-	TRBV2	few	TRBJ1-1	CASSWTEAFF	TGTGCCAGCAGCTGGACTGAAGCTTTCTTT
-	TRBV30	-	TRBJ2-1	CSIGSYNEQFF	TGTTCGATCGGGTCCTACAATGAGCAGTTCTTC
-	TRBV5-1	-	TRBJ1-1	CASRTGLANTEAFF	TGCGCCAGCAGGACAGGTCTAGCGAACACTGAAGCTTTCTTT
-	TRBV2	-	TRBJ1-6	CASSEFRDDNSPLHF	TGTGCCAGCAGCGAATTCCGGGACGACAATTCACCCCTCCACTTT
TRBD2	TRBV14	-	TRBJ2-5	CASSQGVAGGQRETQYF	TGTGCCAGCAGCCAAGGGGTAGCGGGGGGTCAACGAGAGACCCAGTACTTC
-	TRBV6-4	-	TRBJ2-3	CASSPESSGTQYF	TGTGCCAGCAGTCCTGAGTCTTCAGGTACGCAGTATTTT
-	TRBV7-7	-	TRBJ2-5	CASSPTGGTQYF	TGTGCCAGCAGCCCTACTGGCGGTACCCAGTACTTC
TRBD1	TRBV27	-	TRBJ2-2	CASRPGQVFSGELFF	TGTGCCAGCAGACCGGGACAGGTCTTTTCCGGGGAGCTGTTTTTT
-	TRBV30	-	TRBJ2-7	CAWFLGWAILKCEQYF	TGTGCCTGGTTCCTAGGGTGGGCCATTCTTAAATGCGAGCAGTACTTC
TRBD1	TRBV29-1	-	TRBJ2-1	CSVTGGDSYNEQFF	TGCAGCGTTACAGGGGGTGATTCCTACAATGAGCAGTTCTTC
-	TRBV29-1	-	TRBJ1-2	CSVGGSYGYTF	TGCAGCGTTGGCGGTTCCTATGGCTACACCTTC
TRBD2	TRBV4-1	-	TRBJ2-3	CASSPITRGAQKWSQYF	TGCGCCAGCAGCCCAATAACGCGGGGGGCCCAGAAGTGGTCGCAGTATTTT
-	TRBV5-7	few	TRBJ1-1	CASSPIPLNTEAFF	TGTGCCAGCAGCCCCATCCCTTTGAACACTGAAGCTTTCTTT
TRBD2	TRBV7-6	few	TRBJ2-5	CASSRTSRETQYF	TGTGCCAGCAGCCGGACTAGCAGAGAGACCCAGTACTTC
-	TRBV7-2	-	TRBJ2-5	CASLGQWAPRETQYF	TGTGCCAGCCTAGGGCAGTGGGCCCCTCGGGAGACCCAGTACTTC
-	TRBV5-1	once	TRBJ2-7	CASSLSSYEQYF	TGCGCCAGCAGCTTGTCTTCCTACGAGCAGTACTTC
-	TRBV5-6	-	TRBJ2-7	CASSLGNSYEQYF	TGTGCCAGCAGCTTGGGGAACTCCTACGAGCAGTACTTC
TRBD1	TRBV29-1	few	TRBJ1-2	CSSHSGQPNYGYTF	TGCAGCTCGCACTCGGGACAGCCTAACTATGGCTACACCTTC
-	TRBV5-1	-	TRBJ1-6	CASSLQGYNSPLHF	TGCGCCAGCAGCTTGCAAGGTTATAATTCACCCCTCCACTTT